This T cell receptor (beta chain) was retrieved from a study of blood T cell repertoires in COVID-19. Germline V lookup: CDR1 SGHTA, CDR2 FQGNSA. This CDR3 has 14 amino acids. V was pared by 3 bases and J by 4 bases, with 13 bases between. The method was immunoSEQ multiplex PCR; TCRdb's version includes in-frame clones alone and lacks a portion of them. In the table there are a few hundred thousand clones, approximately 86% of which are singletons. The chain couples TRBV7-2 to TRBJ2-7, with a weak D call TRBD2 (6 bases). The sequenced sample consisted of peripheral blood. This TCR was recovered from a young man with active or convalescent COVID-19. The DNA for the CDR3 is TGTGCCAGCAGCTTGGGACCGCGGGGTTACGAGCAGTACTTC. Its protein is CASSLGPRGYEQYF.